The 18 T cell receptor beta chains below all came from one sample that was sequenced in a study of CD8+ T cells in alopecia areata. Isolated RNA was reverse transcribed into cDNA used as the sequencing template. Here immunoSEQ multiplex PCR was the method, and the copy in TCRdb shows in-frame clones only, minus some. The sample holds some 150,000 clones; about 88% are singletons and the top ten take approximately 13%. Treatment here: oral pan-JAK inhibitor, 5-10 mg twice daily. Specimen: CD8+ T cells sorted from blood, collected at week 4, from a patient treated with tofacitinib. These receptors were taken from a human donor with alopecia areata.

The CDR3 DNA is TGTGCCAGCAGCGCGCGAACACCCAACTATGGCTACACCTTC. Translating it yields CASSARTPNYGYTF. The chain combines TRBV9 with TRBJ1-2; D is undetermined. The germline V and J ends were trimmed by 3 bases and 2 bases, with 11 bases remaining between them. The CDR3 runs to 14 residues. Germline loops: CDR1 SGDLS, CDR2 YYNGEE.

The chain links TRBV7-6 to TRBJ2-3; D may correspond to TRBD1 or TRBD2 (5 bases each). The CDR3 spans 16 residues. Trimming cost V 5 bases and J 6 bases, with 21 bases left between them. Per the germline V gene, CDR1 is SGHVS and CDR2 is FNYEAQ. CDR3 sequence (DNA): TGTGCCAGCAGCCTCGGGACGGGTGCAGCAGTGGATACGCAGTATTTT. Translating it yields CASSLGTGAAVDTQYF.

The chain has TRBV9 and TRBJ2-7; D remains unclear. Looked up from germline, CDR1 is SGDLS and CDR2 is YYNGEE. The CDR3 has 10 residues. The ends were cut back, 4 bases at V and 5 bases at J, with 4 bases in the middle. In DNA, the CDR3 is TGTGCCAGCAGCCCACACGAGCAGTACTTC. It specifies CASSPHEQYF.

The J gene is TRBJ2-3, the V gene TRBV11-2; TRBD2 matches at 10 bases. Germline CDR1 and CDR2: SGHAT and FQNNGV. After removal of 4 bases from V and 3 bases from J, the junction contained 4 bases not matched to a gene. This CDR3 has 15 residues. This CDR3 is CASSSTLAGTDTQYF. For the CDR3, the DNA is TGTGCCAGCAGCTCCACACTAGCGGGAACAGATACGCAGTATTTT.

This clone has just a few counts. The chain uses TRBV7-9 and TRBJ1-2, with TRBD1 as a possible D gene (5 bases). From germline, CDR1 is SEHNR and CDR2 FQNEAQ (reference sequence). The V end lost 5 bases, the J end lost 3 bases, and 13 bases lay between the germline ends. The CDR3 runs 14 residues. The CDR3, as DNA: TGTGCCAGCAGCCGAGGGGAACAGTACTATGGCTACACCTTC. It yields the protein CASSRGEQYYGYTF.

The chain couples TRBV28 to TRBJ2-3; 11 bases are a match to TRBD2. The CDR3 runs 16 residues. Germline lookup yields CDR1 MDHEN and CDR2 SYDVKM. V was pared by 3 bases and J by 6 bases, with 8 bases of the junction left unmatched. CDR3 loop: CASSFRLAGHRDTQYF. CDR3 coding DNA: TGTGCCAGCAGTTTCCGACTAGCGGGGCACAGGGATACGCAGTATTTT.

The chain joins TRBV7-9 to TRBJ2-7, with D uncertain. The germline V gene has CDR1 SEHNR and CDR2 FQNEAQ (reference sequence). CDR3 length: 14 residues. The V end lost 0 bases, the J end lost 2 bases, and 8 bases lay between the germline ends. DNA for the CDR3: TGTGCCAGCAGCTTAGCTGGCAGAGCCTACGAGCAGTACTTC. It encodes CASSLAGRAYEQYF.

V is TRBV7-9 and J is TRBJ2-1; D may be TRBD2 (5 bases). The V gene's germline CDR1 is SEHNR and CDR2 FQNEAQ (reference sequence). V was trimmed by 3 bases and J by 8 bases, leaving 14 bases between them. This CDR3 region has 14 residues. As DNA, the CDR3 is TGTGCCAGCAGCTTCCCCGCCGGGATATATGAGCAGTTCTTC. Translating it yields CASSFPAGIYEQFF.

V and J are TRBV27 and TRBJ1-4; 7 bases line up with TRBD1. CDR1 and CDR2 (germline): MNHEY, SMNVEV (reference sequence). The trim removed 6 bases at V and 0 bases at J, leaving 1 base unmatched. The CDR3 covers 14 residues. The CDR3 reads CASSTGATNEKLFF. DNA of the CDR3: TGTGCCAGCAGCACAGGGGCAACTAATGAAAAACTGTTTTTT.

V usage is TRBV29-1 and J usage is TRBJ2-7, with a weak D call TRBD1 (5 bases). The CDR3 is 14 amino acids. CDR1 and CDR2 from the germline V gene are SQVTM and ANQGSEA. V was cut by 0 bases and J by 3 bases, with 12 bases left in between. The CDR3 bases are TGCAGCGTTGAAGAACCAGGACAAAGCTACGAGCAGTACTTC. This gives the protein CSVEEPGQSYEQYF.

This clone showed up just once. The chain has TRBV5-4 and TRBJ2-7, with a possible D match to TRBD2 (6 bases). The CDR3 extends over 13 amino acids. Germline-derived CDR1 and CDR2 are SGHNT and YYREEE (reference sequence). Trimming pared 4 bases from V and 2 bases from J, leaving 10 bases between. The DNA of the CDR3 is TGTGCCAGCAGCGGCGGGGACCCCTACGAGCAGTACTTC. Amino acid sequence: CASSGGDPYEQYF.

The CDR3 sequence: CASSLAVGGQPQHF. CDR3 nucleotides: TGTGCCAGCAGCTTAGCGGTAGGAGGTCAGCCCCAGCATTTT. V is TRBV7-6 and J is TRBJ1-5, with unresolved D. This CDR3 has 14 amino acids. Germline CDR1 SGHVS, CDR2 FNYEAQ. With 0 bases removed from V and 6 bases from J, the gap between germline ends came to 9 bases.

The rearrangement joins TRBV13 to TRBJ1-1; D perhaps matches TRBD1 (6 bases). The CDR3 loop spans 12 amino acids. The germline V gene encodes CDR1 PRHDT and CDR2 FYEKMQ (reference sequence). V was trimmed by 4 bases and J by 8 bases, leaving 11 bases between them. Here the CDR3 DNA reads TGTGCCAGCAGCTCCTCAGGGACAGAAGCTTTCTTT. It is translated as CASSSSGTEAFF. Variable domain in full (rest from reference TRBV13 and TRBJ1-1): AAGVIQSPRHLIKEKRETATLKCYPIPRHDTVYWYQQGPGQDPQFLISFYEKMQSDKGSIPDRFSAQQFSDYHSELNMSSLELGDSALYFCASSSSGTEAFFGQGTRLTVV.

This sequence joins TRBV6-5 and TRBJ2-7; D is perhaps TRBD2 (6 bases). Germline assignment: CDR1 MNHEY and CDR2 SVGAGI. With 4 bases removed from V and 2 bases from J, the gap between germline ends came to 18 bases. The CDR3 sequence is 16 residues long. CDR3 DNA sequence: TGTGCCAGCAGTTTGACGGTGGAGGGGCGAACCTACGAGCAGTACTTC. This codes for CASSLTVEGRTYEQYF.

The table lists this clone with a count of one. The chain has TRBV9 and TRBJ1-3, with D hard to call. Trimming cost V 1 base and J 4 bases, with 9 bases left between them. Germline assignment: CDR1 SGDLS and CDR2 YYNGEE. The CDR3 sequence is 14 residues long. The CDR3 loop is CASSVSTEGNTIYF. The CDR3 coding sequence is TGTGCCAGCAGCGTATCGACGGAAGGAAACACCATATATTTT.

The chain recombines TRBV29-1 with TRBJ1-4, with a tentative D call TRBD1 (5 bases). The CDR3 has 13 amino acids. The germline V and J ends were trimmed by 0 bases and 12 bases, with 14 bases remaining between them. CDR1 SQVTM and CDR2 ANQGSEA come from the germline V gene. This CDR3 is CSVEDDGGDQLFF. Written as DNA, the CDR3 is TGCAGCGTTGAAGACGACGGTGGGGACCAACTGTTTTTT.

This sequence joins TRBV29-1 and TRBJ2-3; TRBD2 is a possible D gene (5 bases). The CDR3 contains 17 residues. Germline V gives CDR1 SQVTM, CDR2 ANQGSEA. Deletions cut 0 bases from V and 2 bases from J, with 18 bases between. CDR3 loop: CSVEDGENTRITDTQYF. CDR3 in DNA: TGCAGCGTTGAAGACGGGGAGAACACCAGAATCACAGATACGCAGTATTTT.

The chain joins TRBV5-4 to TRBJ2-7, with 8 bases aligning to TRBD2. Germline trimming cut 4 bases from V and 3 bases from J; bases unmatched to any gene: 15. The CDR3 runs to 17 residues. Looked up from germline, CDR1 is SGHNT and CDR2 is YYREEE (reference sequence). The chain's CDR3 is CASSPSGISGADYEQYF. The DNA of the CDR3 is TGTGCCAGCAGCCCATCTGGGATTAGCGGGGCTGACTACGAGCAGTACTTC.